The subject of this entry is one T cell receptor beta chain. Germline CDR1 is LNHDA and CDR2 is SQIVND (reference sequence). This CDR3 region has 14 residues. V was cut by 7 bases and J by 1 base, with 13 bases left in between. The data were taken from a study of blood T cell repertoires in COVID-19. Repertoires were generated with immunoSEQ multiplex PCR, while TCRdb's copy carries only in-frame clones and drops some. The table shows some 50,000 clones, with 75% to 85% occurring only once. Material for sequencing was peripheral blood. The source is an elderly man in a cohort sampled during active COVID-19. The J gene is TRBJ1-2, the V gene TRBV19; D is uncertain. The CDR3 reads CASNQRGVNYGYTF. The CDR3 nucleotides read TGTGCCAGTAACCAAAGAGGCGTTAACTATGGCTACACCTTC.